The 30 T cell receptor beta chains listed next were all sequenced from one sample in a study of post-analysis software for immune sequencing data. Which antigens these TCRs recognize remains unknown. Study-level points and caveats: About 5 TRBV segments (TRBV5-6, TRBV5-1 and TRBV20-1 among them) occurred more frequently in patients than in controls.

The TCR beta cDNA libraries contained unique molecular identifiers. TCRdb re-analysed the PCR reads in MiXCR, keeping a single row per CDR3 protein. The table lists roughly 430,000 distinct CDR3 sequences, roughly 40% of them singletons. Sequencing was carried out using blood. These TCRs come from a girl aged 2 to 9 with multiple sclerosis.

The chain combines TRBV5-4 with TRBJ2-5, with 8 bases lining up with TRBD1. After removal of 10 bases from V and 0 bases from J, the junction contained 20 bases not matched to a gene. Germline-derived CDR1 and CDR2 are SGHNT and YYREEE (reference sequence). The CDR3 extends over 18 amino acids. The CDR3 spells CACTTITTGAPYQETQYF. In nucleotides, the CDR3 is TGTGCCTGCACCACGATAACGACAGGGGCCCCGTACCAAGAGACCCAGTACTTC.

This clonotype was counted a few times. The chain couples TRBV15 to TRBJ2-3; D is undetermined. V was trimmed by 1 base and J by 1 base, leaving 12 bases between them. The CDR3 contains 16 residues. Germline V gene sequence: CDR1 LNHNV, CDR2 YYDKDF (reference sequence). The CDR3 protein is CATSRVVTSGTDTQYF. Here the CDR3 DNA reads TGTGCCACCAGCAGAGTTGTCACATCGGGCACAGATACGCAGTATTTT.

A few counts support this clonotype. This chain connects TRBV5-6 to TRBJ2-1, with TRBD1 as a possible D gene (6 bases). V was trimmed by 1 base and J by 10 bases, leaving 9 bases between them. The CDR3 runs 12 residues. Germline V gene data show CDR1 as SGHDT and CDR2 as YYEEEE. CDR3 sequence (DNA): TGTGCCAGCAGCTTGAGGGGGAGAGAGCAGTTCTTC. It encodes CASSLRGREQFF.

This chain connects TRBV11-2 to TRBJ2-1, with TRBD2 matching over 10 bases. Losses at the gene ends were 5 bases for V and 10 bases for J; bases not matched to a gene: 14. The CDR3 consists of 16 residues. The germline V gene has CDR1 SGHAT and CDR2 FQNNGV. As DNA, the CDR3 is TGTGCCAGCAGCGGTCATAGCGGGGGGCCGGGATCGGAGCAGTTCTTC. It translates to CASSGHSGGPGSEQFF. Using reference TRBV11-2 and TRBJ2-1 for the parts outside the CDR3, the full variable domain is EAGVAQSPRYKIIEKRQSVAFWCNPISGHATLYWYQQILGQGPKLLIQFQNNGVVDDSQLPKDRFSAERLKGVDSTLKIQPAKLEDSAVYLCASSGHSGGPGSEQFFGPGTRLTVL.

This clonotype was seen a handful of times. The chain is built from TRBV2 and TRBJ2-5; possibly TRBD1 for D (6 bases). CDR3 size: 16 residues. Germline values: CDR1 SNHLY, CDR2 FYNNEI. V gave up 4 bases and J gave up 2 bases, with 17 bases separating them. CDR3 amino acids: CASSGNFGRGQETQYF. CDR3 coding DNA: TGTGCCAGCAGTGGAAACTTCGGCAGGGGTCAAGAGACCCAGTACTTC. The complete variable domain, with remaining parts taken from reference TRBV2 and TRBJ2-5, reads EPEVTQTPSHQVTQMGQEVILRCVPISNHLYFYWYRQILGQKVEFLVSFYNNEISEKSEIFDDQFSVERPDGSNFTLKIRSTKLEDSAMYFCASSGNFGRGQETQYFGPGTRLLVL.

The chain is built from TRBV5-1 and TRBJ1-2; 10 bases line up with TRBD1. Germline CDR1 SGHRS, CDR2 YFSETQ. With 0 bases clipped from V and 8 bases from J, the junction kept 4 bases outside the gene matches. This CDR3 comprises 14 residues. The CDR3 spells CASSLGQGAKGYTF. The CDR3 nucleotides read TGCGCCAGCAGCTTGGGACAGGGGGCCAAAGGCTACACCTTC.

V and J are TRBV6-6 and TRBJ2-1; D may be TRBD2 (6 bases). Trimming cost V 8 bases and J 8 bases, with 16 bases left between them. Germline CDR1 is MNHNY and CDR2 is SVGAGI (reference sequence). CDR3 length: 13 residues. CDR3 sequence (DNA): TGTGCCAGCCGCCTAGGGCCGGGGGATGAGCAGTTCTTC. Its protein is CASRLGPGDEQFF.

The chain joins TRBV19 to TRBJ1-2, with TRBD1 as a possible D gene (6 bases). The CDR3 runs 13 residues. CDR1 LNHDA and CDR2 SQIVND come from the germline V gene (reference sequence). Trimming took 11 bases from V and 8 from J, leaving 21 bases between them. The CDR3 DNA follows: TGTGCCTGTGAACCCCAGGGGATCGGAGGCTACACCTTC. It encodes CACEPQGIGGYTF.

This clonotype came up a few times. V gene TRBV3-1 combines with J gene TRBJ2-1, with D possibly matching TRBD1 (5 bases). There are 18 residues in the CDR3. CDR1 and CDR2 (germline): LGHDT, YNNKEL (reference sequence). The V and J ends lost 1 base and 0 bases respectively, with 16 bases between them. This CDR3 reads CASSQGGSGSSSYNEQFF. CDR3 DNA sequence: TGTGCCAGCAGCCAAGGGGGCTCCGGCAGTAGCTCCTACAATGAGCAGTTCTTC.

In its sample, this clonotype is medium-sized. Written as DNA, the CDR3 is TGCGCCAGCAGCCAAGAGAGTTATACAGGGACCAACTATGGCTACACCTTC. As protein: CASSQESYTGTNYGYTF. The V gene is TRBV4-3, the J gene TRBJ1-2; a weak D match, TRBD1 (6 bases). Trimming left V 0 bases short and J 2 bases short, with 16 bases between. The germline V gene has CDR1 LGHNA and CDR2 YSLEER. The CDR3 totals 17 residues.

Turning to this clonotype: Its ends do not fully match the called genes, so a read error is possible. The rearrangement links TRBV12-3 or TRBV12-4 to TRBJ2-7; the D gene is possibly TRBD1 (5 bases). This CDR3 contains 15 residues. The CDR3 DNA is TGCGCCAGCAGTTTCCAGGGAAGTATCTCCTACGAGCAGTACTTC. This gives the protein CASSFQGSISYEQYF.

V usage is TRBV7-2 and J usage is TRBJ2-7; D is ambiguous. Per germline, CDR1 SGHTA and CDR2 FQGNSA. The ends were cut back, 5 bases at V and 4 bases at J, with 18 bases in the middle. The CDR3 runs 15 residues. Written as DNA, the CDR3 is TGTGCCAGCAGCCTTAGTGGGCTCGTGGCGTACGAGCAGTACTTC. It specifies CASSLSGLVAYEQYF.

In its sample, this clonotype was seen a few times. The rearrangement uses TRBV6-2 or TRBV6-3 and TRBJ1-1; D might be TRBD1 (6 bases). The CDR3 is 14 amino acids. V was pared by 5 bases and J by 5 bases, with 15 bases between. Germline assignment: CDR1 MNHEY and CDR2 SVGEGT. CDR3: CASSGRIQGTEAFF. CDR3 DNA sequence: TGTGCCAGCAGTGGCAGGATCCAGGGGACTGAAGCTTTCTTT.

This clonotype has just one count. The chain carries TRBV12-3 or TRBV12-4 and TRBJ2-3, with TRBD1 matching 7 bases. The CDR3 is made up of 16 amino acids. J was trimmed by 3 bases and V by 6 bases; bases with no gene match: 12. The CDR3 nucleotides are TGTGCCAGCAGCTTTGCAAGGGGACAGAGGACAGATACGCAGTATTTT. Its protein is CASSFARGQRTDTQYF.

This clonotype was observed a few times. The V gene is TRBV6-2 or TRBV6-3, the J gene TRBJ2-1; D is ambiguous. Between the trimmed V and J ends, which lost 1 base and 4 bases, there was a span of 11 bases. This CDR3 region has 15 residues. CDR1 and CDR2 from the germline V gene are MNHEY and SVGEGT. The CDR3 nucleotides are TGTGCCAGCAGTTACTACCACGCAGCATACAATGAGCAGTTCTTC. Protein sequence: CASSYYHAAYNEQFF.

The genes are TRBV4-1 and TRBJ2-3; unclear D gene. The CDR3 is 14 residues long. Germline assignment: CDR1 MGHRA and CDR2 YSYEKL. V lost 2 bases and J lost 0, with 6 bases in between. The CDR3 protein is CASSQQRSTDTQYF. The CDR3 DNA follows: TGCGCCAGCAGCCAACAGCGTAGCACAGATACGCAGTATTTT.

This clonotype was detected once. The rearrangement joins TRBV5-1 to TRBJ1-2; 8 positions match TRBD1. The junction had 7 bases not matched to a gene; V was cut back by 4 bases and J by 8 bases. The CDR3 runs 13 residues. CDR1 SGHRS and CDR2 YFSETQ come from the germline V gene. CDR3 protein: CASSTGQGEGYTF. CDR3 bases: TGCGCCAGCAGCACAGGACAGGGTGAAGGCTACACCTTC.

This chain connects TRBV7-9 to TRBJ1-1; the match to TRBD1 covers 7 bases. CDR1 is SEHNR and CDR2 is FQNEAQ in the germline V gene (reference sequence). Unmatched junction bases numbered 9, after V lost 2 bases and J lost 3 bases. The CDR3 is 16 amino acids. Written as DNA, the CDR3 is TGTGCCAGCAGCTTAATTATAGGGGGCTCATACACTGAAGCTTTCTTT. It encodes CASSLIIGGSYTEAFF.

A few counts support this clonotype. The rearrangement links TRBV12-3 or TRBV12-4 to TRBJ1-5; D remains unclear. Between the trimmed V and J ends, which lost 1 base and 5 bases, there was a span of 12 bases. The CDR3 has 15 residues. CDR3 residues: CASSLDEEVDQPQHF. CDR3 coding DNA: TGTGCCAGCAGTTTAGACGAAGAGGTCGATCAGCCCCAGCATTTT.

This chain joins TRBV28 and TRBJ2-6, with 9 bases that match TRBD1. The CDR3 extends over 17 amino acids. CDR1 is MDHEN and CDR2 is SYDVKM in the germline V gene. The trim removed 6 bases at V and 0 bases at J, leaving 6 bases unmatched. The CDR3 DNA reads TGTGCCAGCAGATTTCCGGGACAGGGCTCTGGGGCCAACGTCCTGACTTTC. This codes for CASRFPGQGSGANVLTF.

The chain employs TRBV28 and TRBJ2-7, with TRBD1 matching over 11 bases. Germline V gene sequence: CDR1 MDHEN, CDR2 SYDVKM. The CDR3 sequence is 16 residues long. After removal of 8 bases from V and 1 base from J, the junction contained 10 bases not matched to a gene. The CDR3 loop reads CASWTGGAGISYEQYF. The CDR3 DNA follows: TGTGCCAGCTGGACAGGGGGCGCCGGAATTTCCTACGAGCAGTACTTC. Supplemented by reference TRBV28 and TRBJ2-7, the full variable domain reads DVKVTQSSRYLVKRTGEKVFLECVQDMDHENMFWYRQDPGLGLRLIYFSYDVKMKEKGDIPEGYSVSREKKERFSLILESASTNQTSMYLCASWTGGAGISYEQYFGPGTRLTVT.

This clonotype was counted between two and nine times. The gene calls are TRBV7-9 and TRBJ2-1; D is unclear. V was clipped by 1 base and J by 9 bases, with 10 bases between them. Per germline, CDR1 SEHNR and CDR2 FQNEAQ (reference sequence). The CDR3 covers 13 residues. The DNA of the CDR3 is TGTGCCAGCAGCTTAGAGGCAGTTGGTGAGCAGTTCTTC. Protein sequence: CASSLEAVGEQFF.

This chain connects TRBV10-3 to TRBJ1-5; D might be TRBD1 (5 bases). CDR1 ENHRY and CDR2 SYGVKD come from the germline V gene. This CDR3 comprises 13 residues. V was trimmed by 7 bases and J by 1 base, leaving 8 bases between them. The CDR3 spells CAINRDSNQPQHF. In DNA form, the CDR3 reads TGTGCCATCAATCGGGACAGCAATCAGCCCCAGCATTTT.

The CDR3 sequence: CASGPSGRAYEQYF. In nucleotides, the CDR3 is TGTGCCAGCGGACCTAGCGGGCGGGCCTACGAGCAGTACTTC. The chain is built from TRBV28 and TRBJ2-7, with 8 bases fitting TRBD2. The CDR3 runs 14 residues. V dropped 8 bases and J dropped 2; count of bases not matched to a gene: 8. Looked up from germline, CDR1 is MDHEN and CDR2 is SYDVKM.

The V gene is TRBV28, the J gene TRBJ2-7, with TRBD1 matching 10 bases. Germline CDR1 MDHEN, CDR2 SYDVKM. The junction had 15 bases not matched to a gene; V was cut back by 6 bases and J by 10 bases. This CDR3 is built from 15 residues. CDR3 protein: CASRETGGRGRTQYF. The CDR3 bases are TGTGCCAGCAGAGAGACAGGGGGCCGAGGCAGAACCCAGTACTTC.

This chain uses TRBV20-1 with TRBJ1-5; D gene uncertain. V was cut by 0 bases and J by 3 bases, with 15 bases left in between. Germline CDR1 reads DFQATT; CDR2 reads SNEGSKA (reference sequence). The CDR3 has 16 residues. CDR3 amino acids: CSARDRPWAINQPQHF. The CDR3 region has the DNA TGCAGTGCTAGAGATCGACCCTGGGCCATCAATCAGCCCCAGCATTTT.

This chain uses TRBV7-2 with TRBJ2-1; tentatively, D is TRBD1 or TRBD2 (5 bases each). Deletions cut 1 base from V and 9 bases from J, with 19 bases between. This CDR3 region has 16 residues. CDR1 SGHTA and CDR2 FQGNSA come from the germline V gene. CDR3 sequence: CASSLVPGLMGREQFF. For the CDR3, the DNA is TGTGCCAGCAGCTTAGTACCCGGACTCATGGGGCGTGAGCAGTTCTTC.

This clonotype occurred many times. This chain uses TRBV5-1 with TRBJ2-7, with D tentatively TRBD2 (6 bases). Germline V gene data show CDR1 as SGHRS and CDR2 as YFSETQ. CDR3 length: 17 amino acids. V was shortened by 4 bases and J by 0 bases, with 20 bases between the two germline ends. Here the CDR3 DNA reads TGCGCCAGCAGCACCAGAACCGGGACTTCCTTCTCCTACGAGCAGTACTTC. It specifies CASSTRTGTSFSYEQYF.

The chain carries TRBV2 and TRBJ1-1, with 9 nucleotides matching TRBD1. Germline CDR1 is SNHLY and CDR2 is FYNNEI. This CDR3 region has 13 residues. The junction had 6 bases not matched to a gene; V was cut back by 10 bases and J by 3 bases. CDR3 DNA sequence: TGTGCCACCAGCCGGGACAGGGACACTGAAGCTTTCTTT. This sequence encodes CATSRDRDTEAFF.

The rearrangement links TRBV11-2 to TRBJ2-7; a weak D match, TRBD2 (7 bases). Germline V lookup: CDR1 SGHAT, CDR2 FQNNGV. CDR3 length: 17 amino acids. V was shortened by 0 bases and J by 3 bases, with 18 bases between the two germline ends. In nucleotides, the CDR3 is TGTGCCAGCAGCTTAGATCCCATCGGGGGGCTGAGCTACGAGCAGTACTTC. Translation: CASSLDPIGGLSYEQYF.